This passage covers 24 T cell receptor beta chains from one sample sequenced in a study of cytomegalovirus exposure and HLA in healthy donors. PCR used 60 Vbeta primers and 13 Jbeta primers. Sequencing was performed with immunoSEQ multiplex PCR; in TCRdb, only in-frame clones are kept and a portion is missing. The sample contains 100,000 to 150,000 clones, around three quarters of which appear only once. The specimen sequenced was PBMCs. These receptor sequences come from a woman aged 55-69 years in good health and CMV-seropositive.

The chain joins TRBV7-9 to TRBJ2-7; 16 bases match TRBD2. Germline V CDR1 and CDR2: SEHNR, FQNEAQ (reference sequence). Unmatched junction bases numbered 9, after V lost 1 base and J lost 6 bases. The CDR3 spans 18 residues. Here the CDR3 reads CASSLEGLAGGPGCEQYF. The CDR3 coding sequence is TGTGCCAGCAGCTTAGAGGGACTAGCGGGAGGGCCGGGGTGCGAGCAGTACTTC.

This clone was found a few times. The genes are TRBV9 and TRBJ1-1; D is unclear. CDR3 length equals 13 residues. Germline loops: CDR1 SGDLS, CDR2 YYNGEE. The V and J ends lost 1 base and 6 bases respectively, with 10 bases between them. The CDR3 region has the DNA TGTGCCAGCAGCGTATCGAGGATTTCTGAAGCTTTCTTT. Protein sequence: CASSVSRISEAFF.

V and J are TRBV11-2 and TRBJ2-7; 8 bases match TRBD2. The J segment lost 6 bases and the V segment lost 5 bases, leaving 9 bases of the junction unmatched. The germline V gene encodes CDR1 SGHAT and CDR2 FQNNGV. The CDR3 spans 14 residues. CDR3 DNA sequence: TGTGCCAGCAGCAGCGGGACTAGTGTCTCCGAGCAGTACTTC. Amino acids: CASSSGTSVSEQYF.

The chain uses TRBV13 and TRBJ2-7; a weak D match, TRBD1 (6 bases). From germline, CDR1 is PRHDT and CDR2 FYEKMQ (reference sequence). V shed 3 bases and J shed 7 bases, with 13 bases lying between them. This CDR3 region has 13 residues. CDR3 region: CASSFEGTGEQYF. In DNA form, the CDR3 reads TGTGCCAGCAGCTTTGAGGGAACAGGGGAGCAGTACTTC.

The rearrangement uses TRBV13 and TRBJ1-4; D ambiguous. V was shortened by 3 bases and J by 5 bases, with 10 bases between the two germline ends. The CDR3 is made up of 14 amino acids. Germline lookup yields CDR1 PRHDT and CDR2 FYEKMQ (reference sequence). The CDR3 bases are TGTGCCAGCAGCTTGAGGGCGGAGAATGAAAAACTGTTTTTT. Translated, it gives CASSLRAENEKLFF. The variable domain in full, completed from reference TRBV13 and TRBJ1-4, reads AAGVIQSPRHLIKEKRETATLKCYPIPRHDTVYWYQQGPGQDPQFLISFYEKMQSDKGSIPDRFSAQQFSDYHSELNMSSLELGDSALYFCASSLRAENEKLFFGSGTQLSVL.

This chain links TRBV5-1 with TRBJ2-3; 8 bases fit TRBD2. Germline CDR1 SGHRS, CDR2 YFSETQ. The CDR3 has 14 amino acids. The trim removed 3 bases at V and 4 bases at J, leaving 4 bases unmatched. In DNA, the CDR3 is TGCGCCAGCAGCTCAGCGGGAGTTTCAGATACGCAGTATTTT. Its protein product is CASSSAGVSDTQYF.

The chain combines TRBV5-4 with TRBJ1-4, with TRBD1 matching 7 bases. The CDR3 contains 15 residues. Germline-derived CDR1 and CDR2 are SGHNT and YYREEE (reference sequence). V lost 4 bases, J lost 7 bases, and 10 bases stayed unmatched. CDR3 coding DNA: TGTGCCAGCAGCCAAGGGGGCGCCGGTCGTGAAAAACTGTTTTTT. It encodes CASSQGGAGREKLFF.

This chain joins TRBV10-3 and TRBJ2-2; possible D gene TRBD2, 6 bases. Per the germline V gene, CDR1 is ENHRY and CDR2 is SYGVKD. Between the trimmed V and J ends, which lost 4 bases and 5 bases, there was a span of 14 bases. This CDR3 has 15 residues. CDR3 sequence (DNA): TGTGCCATCAGTGGAAGGGGAGGAGATACCGGGGAGCTGTTTTTT. This translates into CAISGRGGDTGELFF.

The CDR3 loop is CSTRREGNTEAFF. The CDR3 nucleotides are TGCAGCACCAGGCGGGAGGGGAACACTGAAGCTTTCTTT. V gene TRBV29-1 combines with J gene TRBJ1-1; no reliable D call. Germline CDR1 reads SQVTM; CDR2 reads ANQGSEA. The CDR3 spans 13 residues. The V and J ends lost 8 bases and 1 base respectively, with 14 bases between them.

This clone appeared once. The rearrangement uses TRBV5-1 and TRBJ1-5; 10 positions agree with TRBD1. CDR3 length: 15 residues. Germline V lookup: CDR1 SGHRS, CDR2 YFSETQ. J lost 5 bases, V lost 4 bases, and 6 bases had no gene match. In DNA form, the CDR3 reads TGCGCCAGCAGCAAGGGGACAGGGGTTTATCAGCCCCAGCATTTT. This sequence encodes CASSKGTGVYQPQHF.

This chain's CDR3 is CASRVIIGQSPLHF. The CDR3 coding sequence is TGTGCCAGCAGGGTGATTATTGGCCAATCACCCCTCCACTTT. The chain links TRBV6-5 to TRBJ1-6; D remains ambiguous. The CDR3 totals 14 residues. V dropped 6 bases and J dropped 10 bases, with 16 bases sitting between them. The germline CDR1 and CDR2 sequences are MNHEY and SVGAGI.

Concerning this clone itself: One end of the junction varies from germline; a read error may be responsible. This chain connects TRBV11-2 to TRBJ2-2, with a weak D call TRBD2 (6 bases). The CDR3 length is 16 residues. CDR1 and CDR2 (germline): SGHAT, FQNNGV. The CDR3 nucleotides read TGTGCCAGCAGCCCCACTAGCAGTCAGAACACCGGGGAGCCGTTTTTT. Protein: CASSPTSSQNTGEPFF.

The chain joins TRBV7-2 to TRBJ2-7; 10 bases are shared with TRBD1. The CDR3 has 14 amino acids. The junction had 2 bases not matched to a gene; V was cut back by 4 bases and J by 2 bases. CDR1 and CDR2 (germline): SGHTA, FQGNSA. The CDR3 DNA reads as TGTGCCAGCAGCTCGGGACAGGGGCCCTACGAGCAGTACTTC. It is translated as CASSSGQGPYEQYF.

V and J are TRBV6-1 and TRBJ2-7, with TRBD1 identical over 9 bases. The CDR3 is 15 residues long. Unmatched junction bases numbered 6, after V lost 5 bases and J lost 1 base. In germline, CDR1 is MNHNS, CDR2 SASEGT. In nucleotides, the CDR3 is TGTGCCAGCAGTACAGGGGGCGGTGTTTCCTACGAGCAGTACTTC. It is translated as CASSTGGGVSYEQYF.

The chain combines TRBV7-2 with TRBJ1-1; maybe TRBD1 (5 bases). Germline V gene data show CDR1 as SGHTA and CDR2 as FQGNSA. The V end lost 4 bases, the J end lost 3 bases, and 12 bases lay between the germline ends. The CDR3 spans 14 residues. CDR3 in amino acids: CASSSLDRYTEAFF. The CDR3 DNA is TGTGCCAGCAGCTCCCTCGACAGATACACTGAAGCTTTCTTT. The full variable domain, with the rest looked up from reference TRBV7-2 and TRBJ1-1, is GAGVSQSPSNKVTEKGKDVELRCDPISGHTALYWYRQSLGQGLEFLIYFQGNSAPDKSGLPSDRFSAERTGGSVSTLTIQRTQQEDSAVYLCASSSLDRYTEAFFGQGTRLTVV.

The V and J genes are TRBV6-5 and TRBJ1-2, with D possibly TRBD1 on 6 matching bases. The length of the CDR3 is 12 residues. Per the germline V gene, CDR1 is MNHEY and CDR2 is SVGAGI. Trimming pared 2 bases from V and 6 bases from J, leaving 7 bases between. The CDR3: CASSYAGDGYTF. For the CDR3, the DNA is TGTGCCAGCAGTTACGCAGGGGATGGCTACACCTTC.

This sequence joins TRBV7-3 and TRBJ2-1; 8 bases are shared with TRBD2. In germline, CDR1 is SGHTA, CDR2 FQGTGA. The CDR3 consists of 14 residues. After removal of 3 bases from V and 8 bases from J, the junction contained 6 bases not matched to a gene. The CDR3 coding sequence is TGTGCCAGCAGCTTGGCGGGAGGAGGCGATGAGCAGTTCTTC. This gives the protein CASSLAGGGDEQFF.

The chain carries TRBV19 and TRBJ1-1; 9 bases are shared with TRBD1. The CDR3 has 16 residues. The trim removed 7 bases at V and 4 bases at J, leaving 13 bases unmatched. Germline CDR1 reads LNHDA; CDR2 reads SQIVND (reference sequence). In DNA form, the CDR3 reads TGTGCCAGTAATCGGGGGACAGGGAACGGGGTCACTGAAGCTTTCTTT. Residues: CASNRGTGNGVTEAFF. Full variable domain (remainder filled in from reference TRBV19 and TRBJ1-1): DGGITQSPKYLFRKEGQNVTLSCEQNLNHDAMYWYRQDPGQGLRLIYYSQIVNDFQKGDIAEGYSVSREKKESFPLTVTSAQKNPTAFYLCASNRGTGNGVTEAFFGQGTRLTVV.

This clone occurred once. The CDR3 loop is CASSSPGTSGWHEQYF. CDR3 in DNA: TGTGCCAGCAGCTCACCCGGGACTAGCGGGTGGCACGAGCAGTACTTC. V and J are TRBV5-4 and TRBJ2-7; TRBD2 agrees at 12 bases. The CDR3 covers 16 residues. Trimming removed 3 bases from V and 5 bases from J; junction bases left unmatched: 9. The germline V gene encodes CDR1 SGHNT and CDR2 YYREEE (reference sequence).

This clone has a single count. This chain joins TRBV7-8 and TRBJ1-5; TRBD1 matches 10 bases. Germline V gives CDR1 SGHVS, CDR2 FQNEAQ. The J segment lost 6 bases and the V segment lost 4 bases, leaving 9 bases of the junction unmatched. The CDR3 is made up of 16 amino acids. CDR3: CASSWSLGTGVQPQHF. The CDR3 DNA sequence: TGTGCCAGCAGCTGGAGTCTCGGGACAGGGGTTCAGCCCCAGCATTTT. Full variable domain (remainder filled in from reference TRBV7-8 and TRBJ1-5): GAGVSQSPRYKVAKRGQDVALRCDPISGHVSLFWYQQALGQGPEFLTYFQNEAQLDKSGLPSDRFFAERPEGSVSTLKIQRTQQEDSAVYLCASSWSLGTGVQPQHFGDGTRLSIL.

V usage is TRBV27 and J usage is TRBJ2-1, with 10 bases aligning to TRBD1. This CDR3 has 16 amino acids. In germline, CDR1 is MNHEY, CDR2 SMNVEV (reference sequence). Trimming took 5 bases from V and 6 from J; bases not matched to a gene: 10. The CDR3 bases are TGTGCCAGCAGTCTCACGGCCGGGACAGGGGCCAATGAGCAGTTCTTC. As protein: CASSLTAGTGANEQFF.

V and J are TRBV19 and TRBJ2-2; maybe TRBD1 (6 bases). The CDR3 is 16 amino acids. The germline V gene encodes CDR1 LNHDA and CDR2 SQIVND (reference sequence). V gave up 5 bases and J gave up 0 bases, with 13 bases separating them. CDR3 DNA sequence: TGTGCCAGTAGTTTGGGTGGGGGCTCGAACACCGGGGAGCTGTTTTTT. Residues: CASSLGGGSNTGELFF. Together with reference TRBV19 and TRBJ2-2, the CDR3 gives the full variable domain: DGGITQSPKYLFRKEGQNVTLSCEQNLNHDAMYWYRQDPGQGLRLIYYSQIVNDFQKGDIAEGYSVSREKKESFPLTVTSAQKNPTAFYLCASSLGGGSNTGELFFGEGSRLTVL.

This chain links TRBV11-3 with TRBJ2-1; D may be TRBD2 (5 bases). The V gene lost 4 bases and the J gene lost 5 bases, with 21 bases spanning the gap. The germline CDR1 and CDR2 sequences are SGHNT and YENEEA. This CDR3 region has 17 residues. The CDR3 region has the DNA TGTGCCAGCAGCTACCTACCGAAACTAGTAGCGCACAATGAGCAGTTCTTC. This encodes CASSYLPKLVAHNEQFF.

J is TRBJ2-5 and V is TRBV7-7; 7 positions match TRBD1. The end of the DNA fits TRBJ2-7 better, so the J call may be wrong. Germline V lookup: CDR1 SSHAT, CDR2 FNYEAQ (reference sequence). The CDR3 has 14 residues. This chain's CDR3 is CASSPDRNSYEQYF. DNA of the CDR3: TGTGCCAGCAGCCCGGACAGGAACTCCTACGAGCAGTACTTC.